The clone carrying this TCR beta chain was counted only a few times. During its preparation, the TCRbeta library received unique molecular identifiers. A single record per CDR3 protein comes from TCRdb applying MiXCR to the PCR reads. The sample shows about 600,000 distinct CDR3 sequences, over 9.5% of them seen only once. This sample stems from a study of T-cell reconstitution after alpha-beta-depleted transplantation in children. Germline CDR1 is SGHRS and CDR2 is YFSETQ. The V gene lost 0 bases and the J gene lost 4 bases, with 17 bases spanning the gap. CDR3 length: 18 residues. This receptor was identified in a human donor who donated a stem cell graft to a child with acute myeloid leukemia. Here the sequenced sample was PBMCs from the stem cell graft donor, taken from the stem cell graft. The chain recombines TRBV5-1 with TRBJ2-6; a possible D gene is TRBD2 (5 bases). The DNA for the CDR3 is TGCGCCAGCAGCTTGGAACCCTCGCGAGCGGTCGGGGCCAACGTCCTGACTTTC. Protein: CASSLEPSRAVGANVLTF.